These 21 T cell receptor beta chains were sequenced from one sample in a study of T cells after somatic rescue of genetic block. Using immunoSEQ multiplex PCR, the repertoire was profiled, and TCRdb retains in-frame clones only, with some absent. The sample contains 70,000 to 95,000 clones, approximately 90% of which appear only once. The sample comprised peripheral blood mononuclear cells (PBMCs). These receptors were taken from a woman aged 18-35 years.

This rearrangement joins TRBV9 to TRBJ1-1; 7 bases are shared with TRBD1. Germline lookup yields CDR1 SGDLS and CDR2 YYNGEE. Trimming took 0 bases from V and 0 from J; bases not matched to a gene: 5. The CDR3 has 16 residues. Here the CDR3 reads CASSVGQGFMNTEAFF. As DNA, the CDR3 is TGTGCCAGCAGCGTAGGACAGGGTTTCATGAACACTGAAGCTTTCTTT.

The chain uses TRBV5-8 and TRBJ2-7, with no clear D. The CDR3 has 14 residues. V was shortened by 3 bases and J by 1 base, with 11 bases between the two germline ends. Germline V gives CDR1 SGHTS, CDR2 YDEGEE. CDR3 bases: TGTGCCAGCAGCTCTGACGGATGGTCCTACGAGCAGTACTTC. Amino acids: CASSSDGWSYEQYF.

The rearrangement links TRBV19 to TRBJ1-1, with D perhaps TRBD1 (5 bases). Per the germline V gene, CDR1 is LNHDA and CDR2 is SQIVND (reference sequence). Trimming removed 5 bases at V and 0 bases at J, with 13 bases between. The CDR3 contains 15 residues. CDR3 in amino acids: CASSYPGRMNTEAFF. CDR3 sequence (DNA): TGTGCCAGTAGTTACCCGGGACGGATGAACACTGAAGCTTTCTTT.

The V and J genes are TRBV7-9 and TRBJ2-7, with a weak D call TRBD1 (7 bases). This CDR3 has 15 residues. Germline V gene sequence: CDR1 SEHNR, CDR2 FQNEAQ (reference sequence). Trimming left V 5 bases short and J 4 bases short, with 18 bases between. The CDR3 sequence: CASSAYRGLGYEQYF. The CDR3 DNA follows: TGTGCCAGCAGCGCATACAGGGGACTGGGGTACGAGCAGTACTTC.

The rearrangement links TRBV2 to TRBJ2-7, with D perhaps matching TRBD2 (6 bases). The V gene lost 1 base and the J gene lost 4 bases, with 20 bases spanning the gap. This CDR3 is 17 amino acids long. CDR1 SNHLY and CDR2 FYNNEI come from the germline V gene. CDR3 nucleotides: TGTGCCAGCAGTGAAGACCAACTAGCAGCCCCGGGGTACGAGCAGTACTTC. It specifies CASSEDQLAAPGYEQYF.

V and J are TRBV18 and TRBJ1-5, with 8 bases identical to TRBD1. Trimming cost V 3 bases and J 5 bases; bases outside gene matches: 9. Germline V gives CDR1 KGHSH, CDR2 LQKENI. The CDR3 has 16 amino acids. Here the CDR3 DNA reads TGTGCCAGCTCACCGCAACAGGGGGGAGTCTATCAGCCCCAGCATTTT. It yields the protein CASSPQQGGVYQPQHF. Full variable domain (missing parts from reference TRBV18 and TRBJ1-5): NAGVMQNPRHLVRRRGQEARLRCSPMKGHSHVYWYRQLPEEGLKFMVYLQKENIIDESGMPKERFSAEFPKEGPSILRIQQVVRGDSAAYFCASSPQQGGVYQPQHFGDGTRLSIL.

The V and J genes are TRBV7-3 and TRBJ1-2, with unresolved D. The CDR3 extends over 15 amino acids. Trimming cost V 6 bases and J 2 bases, with 16 bases left between them. Germline CDR1 reads SGHTA; CDR2 reads FQGTGA. The CDR3 region is CASRPGPDGNYGYTF. CDR3 bases: TGTGCCAGCAGACCGGGCCCGGACGGCAACTATGGCTACACCTTC.

The J gene is TRBJ2-7, the V gene TRBV5-6; 9 bases are shared with TRBD2. There are 16 residues in the CDR3. With 1 base clipped from V and 9 bases from J, the junction kept 14 bases outside the gene matches. Germline CDR1 SGHDT, CDR2 YYEEEE. The DNA of the CDR3 is TGTGCCAGCAGCTTGATCGTGGTAGCGGGAGATTCTGGGCAGTACTTC. Its translation: CASSLIVVAGDSGQYF.

This sequence joins TRBV28 and TRBJ2-5; 13 nucleotides match TRBD2. V was clipped by 6 bases and J by 4 bases; unmatched bases: 8. There are 16 residues in the CDR3. The germline gives CDR1 MDHEN, CDR2 SYDVKM. The CDR3 reads CASSGLAGVWGETQYF. The DNA for the CDR3 is TGTGCCAGCAGCGGACTAGCGGGAGTTTGGGGAGAGACCCAGTACTTC.

This clone appeared a single time. V and J are TRBV19 and TRBJ2-1, with 7 nucleotides matching TRBD1. This CDR3 is built from 16 residues. Per the germline V gene, CDR1 is LNHDA and CDR2 is SQIVND (reference sequence). V shed 6 bases, J shed 4 bases, and the junction held 12 bases outside the gene matches. The CDR3 nucleotides read TGTGCCAGTAGGGGTTTGCCGGGACAGATATACAATGAGCAGTTCTTC. This translates into CASRGLPGQIYNEQFF.

V is TRBV7-8 and J is TRBJ1-1, with 7 bases fitting TRBD1. The V segment lost 1 base and the J segment 5 bases; nucleotides outside the gene matches: 13. This CDR3 has 17 residues. The V gene's germline CDR1 is SGHVS and CDR2 FQNEAQ. The CDR3 protein is CASSLGIGKGAGTEAFF. For the CDR3, the DNA is TGTGCCAGCAGCTTAGGGATCGGGAAGGGGGCGGGTACTGAAGCTTTCTTT.

V is TRBV18 and J is TRBJ1-1; D is undetermined. This CDR3 is 13 amino acids long. CDR1 and CDR2 (germline): KGHSH, LQKENI. The ends were cut back, 6 bases at V and 6 bases at J, with 14 bases in the middle. The CDR3 here is CASSPGPGAEAFF. The CDR3 nucleotides are TGTGCCAGCTCGCCGGGTCCGGGCGCTGAAGCTTTCTTT.

The chain combines TRBV6-1 with TRBJ2-7; D is unresolved. There are 14 residues in the CDR3. Deletions cut 3 bases from V and 4 bases from J, with 13 bases between. From germline, CDR1 is MNHNS and CDR2 SASEGT. The CDR3 reads CASSDRIPLYEQYF. DNA for the CDR3: TGTGCCAGCAGTGATAGAATCCCCCTATACGAGCAGTACTTC.

The V and J genes are TRBV19 and TRBJ1-5; D might be TRBD1 (5 bases). Germline V gives CDR1 LNHDA, CDR2 SQIVND (reference sequence). This CDR3 region has 12 residues. V lost 10 bases, J lost 6 bases, and 13 bases lay in between. CDR3 region: CATRGRGQPQHF. CDR3 coding DNA: TGTGCCACCCGGGGCCGCGGTCAGCCCCAGCATTTT.

The V call is TRBV5-1, the J call TRBJ2-5; D not certain. Germline V gene sequence: CDR1 SGHRS, CDR2 YFSETQ. The CDR3 runs 16 residues. The germline V and J ends were trimmed by 2 bases and 4 bases, with 18 bases remaining between them. Here the CDR3 reads CASSLGRMEYRETQYF. The CDR3 DNA reads as TGCGCCAGCAGCTTAGGGCGCATGGAATACCGAGAGACCCAGTACTTC.

J is TRBJ2-1 and V is TRBV10-2; 11 positions agree with TRBD2. V shed 0 bases and J 2 bases; nucleotides not matched to a gene: 6. Germline values: CDR1 WSHSY, CDR2 SAAADI. The CDR3 spans 18 residues. The DNA of the CDR3 is TGCGCCAGCAGTGAGTCGTTTGGGACTAGCGGAACCTACAATGAGCAGTTCTTC. Its protein product is CASSESFGTSGTYNEQFF.

The chain employs TRBV6-5 and TRBJ2-4, with 7 bases matching TRBD1. CDR3 size: 15 residues. Germline values: CDR1 MNHEY, CDR2 SVGAGI. The V segment lost 0 bases and the J segment 3 bases; nucleotides outside the gene matches: 2. Here the CDR3 reads CASSYSRQGKNIQYF. In DNA, the CDR3 is TGTGCCAGCAGTTACTCGAGACAGGGCAAAAACATTCAGTACTTC.

The rearrangement uses TRBV27 and TRBJ2-7; 12 positions match TRBD2. Germline V gives CDR1 MNHEY, CDR2 SMNVEV (reference sequence). CDR3 length: 16 residues. The ends lost 3 bases at V and 5 bases at J; junction bases unmatched: 8. In DNA form, the CDR3 reads TGTGCCAGCAGTTTTCTTTCGACTAGCGGGAGCCACGAGCAGTACTTC. Translating gives CASSFLSTSGSHEQYF.

The J gene is TRBJ1-3, the V gene TRBV18; possibly TRBD1 for D (5 bases). CDR1 is KGHSH, CDR2 LQKENI, per germline. This CDR3 is 16 amino acids long. V was shortened by 4 bases and J by 1 base, with 14 bases between the two germline ends. The CDR3 DNA sequence: TGTGCCAGCTCACGGGGCCCGACGGGGTCTGGAAACACCATATATTTT. Amino acids: CASSRGPTGSGNTIYF.

The chain is built from TRBV30 and TRBJ2-1, with D unresolved. The CDR3 spans 14 residues. CDR1 is GTSNPN, CDR2 SVGIG, per germline (reference sequence). Trimming pared 2 bases from V and 6 bases from J, leaving 14 bases between. The CDR3 region is CAWSPPRAPNEQFF. The CDR3 DNA is TGTGCCTGGAGTCCCCCACGCGCCCCCAATGAGCAGTTCTTC.

The chain uses TRBV11-2 and TRBJ2-1; possibly TRBD2 for D (6 bases). Trimming took off 5 bases at V and 4 bases at J, with 18 bases between the two ends. Germline V gives CDR1 SGHAT, CDR2 FQNNGV. The CDR3 has 16 amino acids. CDR3 region: CASSKNLAARYNEQFF. CDR3 DNA sequence: TGTGCCAGCAGCAAAAATTTAGCGGCCAGATACAATGAGCAGTTCTTC. The variable domain in full, with the rest retrieved from reference TRBV11-2 and TRBJ2-1, is EAGVAQSPRYKIIEKRQSVAFWCNPISGHATLYWYQQILGQGPKLLIQFQNNGVVDDSQLPKDRFSAERLKGVDSTLKIQPAKLEDSAVYLCASSKNLAARYNEQFFGPGTRLTVL.